This T cell receptor beta chain was profiled in a study of memory CD4+ T cells and cytomegalovirus serostatus. As for the study in general: This sample comes from healthy Belgian adults, roughly 9 CMV seropositive, about 25 seronegative. Points from the study as a whole: A US-trained random forest predicted CMV serostatus with median AUC roughly 0.9. The CMV-associated TCR signature appears largely within the CD4+ memory repertoire.

CDR3 length: 13 residues. In germline, CDR1 is SGHTA, CDR2 FQGNSA. After removal of 5 bases from V and 4 bases from J, the junction contained 3 bases not matched to a gene. As originally analysed: Out-of-frame sequences were removed, leaving a few million distinct TCRbeta sequences. The data were produced by immunoSEQ multiplex PCR, yet TCRdb's version contains in-frame clones alone and is incomplete. V and J calls and clone size are those listed in that table; D and trimming were worked out from the DNA. The profile shows 35,000 to 50,000 clones, approximately 80% of them singletons. Single viable CD3+CD4+CD8-CD45RO+ cells were sorted as the memory CD4+ T cells. In the case of this clone: Its specificity is not known.

The sequenced sample was memory CD4+ T cells from blood. The genes are TRBV7-2 and TRBJ1-2, with 8 bases matching TRBD1. This sequence originates from an adult in good health and CMV-seronegative. The CDR3: CASSRTGGYGYTF. DNA for the CDR3: TGTGCCAGCAGCCGTACAGGGGGCTATGGCTACACCTTC.